The rows below give T cell receptor beta chains drawn from one sample of a study of T cell responses to AZD1222 COVID-19 vaccine. Generated by immunoSEQ multiplex PCR, the TCRdb table keeps only in-frame clones and is missing some. The data contain 150,000 to 200,000 clones, around 94% of them singletons. The sequencing here drew on peripheral blood, taken on day 0 of AZD1222 vaccination. All receptors derive from an adult in good health. The CDR3 runs from the conserved cysteine through the conserved F or W. D genes are given only for firm matches. The size entry is marked missing in some rows and otherwise reads once, few, many or a size class.

j_gene	abundance	d_gene	v_gene	CDR3aa	CDR3nt
TRBJ1-2	.	.	TRBV9	CASSEGRGDYGYTF	TGTGCCAGCAGCGAGGGTCGGGGAGACTATGGCTACACCTTC
TRBJ1-1	.	.	TRBV10-3	CAIRPQGTEAFF	TGTGCCATCAGACCACAGGGCACTGAAGCTTTCTTT
TRBJ2-5	.	TRBD1	TRBV7-8	CASSFDRDQETQYF	TGTGCCAGCAGCTTTGACAGGGACCAAGAGACCCAGTACTTC
TRBJ1-2	.	.	TRBV6-2/TRBV6-3	CASSFPPGGGGYTF	TGTGCCAGCAGTTTCCCTCCTGGGGGCGGTGGCTACACCTTC
TRBJ2-1	.	TRBD1	TRBV2	CASSLTGNNEQFF	TGTGCCAGCAGTCTGACAGGGAACAATGAGCAGTTCTTC
TRBJ1-2	.	.	TRBV5-6	CASSLGTAYGYTF	TGTGCCAGCAGCCTAGGGACGGCCTATGGCTACACCTTC
TRBJ1-2	.	.	TRBV29-1	CSVRWNNYGYTF	TGCAGCGTCAGGTGGAATAACTATGGCTACACCTTC
TRBJ2-5	.	.	TRBV19	CASSIDMNSKETQYF	TGTGCCAGTAGTATAGATATGAACTCCAAAGAGACCCAGTACTTC
TRBJ1-5	.	.	TRBV9	CASSSGNSNQPQHF	TGTGCCAGCAGCTCCGGAAATAGCAATCAGCCCCAGCATTTT
TRBJ2-6	.	TRBD2	TRBV2	CASSEGLASYSGANVLTF	TGTGCCAGCAGCGAGGGACTAGCTAGTTACTCTGGGGCCAACGTCCTGACTTTC
TRBJ2-7	.	.	TRBV9	CASSFKGGARYEQYF	TGTGCCAGCAGCTTCAAAGGTGGCGCTCGATACGAGCAGTACTTC
TRBJ2-1	.	TRBD2	TRBV7-2	CASSSLAGVYNEQFF	TGTGCCAGCAGCTCACTAGCGGGAGTTTACAATGAGCAGTTCTTC
TRBJ1-2	.	.	TRBV9	CASSLGSQRGYGYTF	TGTGCCAGCAGCTTGGGGTCCCAGAGGGGCTATGGCTACACCTTC
TRBJ2-1	once	.	TRBV6-5	CASSYSGTSYNEQFF	TGTGCCAGCAGTTACTCCGGCACCTCCTACAATGAGCAGTTCTTC
TRBJ1-6	.	.	TRBV6-6	CASSYELVNSPLHF	TGTGCCAGCAGTTACGAACTTGTTAATTCACCCCTCCACTTT
TRBJ2-1	.	TRBD2	TRBV10-3	CAISLAGDNNEQFF	TGTGCCATCAGTTTAGCGGGAGACAATAATGAGCAGTTCTTC
TRBJ2-4	.	.	TRBV5-1	CASSLGRQGGIQYF	TGCGCCAGCAGCTTGGGTCGACAGGGAGGCATTCAGTACTTC
TRBJ1-5	.	.	TRBV27	CASSLRRTPGQPQHF	TGTGCCAGCAGTTTACGACGGACCCCCGGTCAGCCCCAGCATTTT
TRBJ2-1	.	TRBD2	TRBV10-3	CATRLLAGAHNEQFF	TGTGCCACCCGACTATTAGCGGGGGCGCACAATGAGCAGTTCTTC
TRBJ1-1	once	TRBD1	TRBV7-2	CASRPGQADTEAFF	TGTGCCAGCAGACCGGGACAGGCGGACACTGAAGCTTTCTTT
TRBJ2-1	.	.	TRBV7-6	CASSAGPTGNEQFF	TGTGCCAGCAGCGCGGGCCCAACAGGCAATGAGCAGTTCTTC
TRBJ1-2	.	TRBD1	TRBV5-1	CASSWRDRGFRLGYTF	TGCGCCAGCAGCTGGAGGGACAGGGGATTCCGCCTTGGCTACACCTTC
TRBJ2-7	.	TRBD1	TRBV18	CASSPGTGIYEQYF	TGTGCCAGCTCACCCGGGACAGGGATTTACGAGCAGTACTTC
TRBJ2-2	once	TRBD2	TRBV6-6	CASSQTSVLATGELFF	TGTGCCAGCAGCCAGACTAGCGTACTAGCCACCGGGGAGCTGTTTTTT
TRBJ1-5	.	.	TRBV3-1/TRBV3-2	CASSQEGPVSQPQHF	TGTGCCAGCAGCCAAGAAGGGCCAGTTAGTCAGCCCCAGCATTTT
TRBJ1-1	.	.	TRBV28	CASSFIRPHTNTEAFF	TGTGCCAGCAGTTTCATTCGGCCACACACGAACACTGAAGCTTTCTTT
TRBJ1-1	.	.	TRBV19	CASSATVNTEAFF	TGTGCCAGTAGCGCGACAGTGAACACTGAAGCTTTCTTT
TRBJ2-7	.	.	TRBV27	CASSLIGTLYEQYF	TGTGCCAGCAGTTTAATCGGGACTTTGTACGAGCAGTACTTC
TRBJ2-7	few	.	TRBV3-1/TRBV3-2	CASSQGHLGEQYF	TGTGCCAGCAGCCAAGGACATCTAGGCGAGCAGTACTTC
TRBJ2-3	.	.	TRBV5-1	CASKTGGSRTDTQYF	TGCGCCAGCAAAACCGGGGGATCTAGGACAGATACGCAGTATTTT
TRBJ2-7	.	.	TRBV5-4	CASSAGQGTGYEQYF	TGTGCCAGCAGCGCCGGACAAGGAACGGGTTACGAGCAGTACTTC
TRBJ2-7	.	TRBD1	TRBV2	CASRPGTGYYEQYF	TGTGCCAGCAGACCCGGGACAGGGTATTATGAGCAGTACTTC
TRBJ2-2	.	TRBD2	TRBV9	CASSVGLGSGGAAGELFF	TGTGCCAGCAGCGTAGGGTTGGGTAGCGGGGGGGCCGCCGGGGAGCTGTTTTTT
TRBJ1-4	once	TRBD1	TRBV5-1	CASSSGQGGGEKLFF	TGCGCCAGCAGCTCAGGACAGGGGGGAGGTGAAAAACTGTTTTTT
TRBJ1-3	.	.	TRBV21-1	CASSKGDLPGNTIYF	TGTGCCAGCAGCAAAGGAGACCTTCCTGGAAACACCATATATTTT
TRBJ2-1	.	.	TRBV19	CASSDGRPGYNEQFF	TGTGCCAGTAGTGATGGCCGGCCAGGCTACAATGAGCAGTTCTTC
TRBJ2-7	.	.	TRBV7-9	CASSLAEGRGGSYEQYF	TGTGCCAGCAGCTTAGCGGAGGGCAGGGGAGGCTCCTACGAGCAGTACTTC